The following is a T cell receptor (beta chain) sequence with its context. The antigen is unknown. The germline gene is not matched at one end of the junction; a read error may be the cause. Other DNA sequences in the same sample also yield this CDR3. The record originates from a study of shared clonotypes between healthy human individuals. The study's findings and limits: Richness estimates generally favored naive over memory subsets.

Some 30,000 T cell genomes (around 200 ng DNA) went into each sorted-subset replicate. TCRdb's copy holds only in-frame clones and misses some; the assay was immunoSEQ multiplex PCR. The sample holds about 1.5 million clones; approximately 98% are singletons and the top ten take around 0.47%. The CDR3 has 14 amino acids. Germline CDR1 and CDR2: SGHKS and YYEKEE (reference sequence). The J gene is TRBJ1-4, the V gene TRBV5-5; possible D gene TRBD1, 5 bases. This clonotype was sampled from a man under 40 in good health. Input material: naive CD4+ T cells sorted from blood. Subset indicated: CD45RA+ positively selected. Written as DNA, the CDR3 is TGTGCCAGCAGTTTGGGGGACCGTGGTGAAAAACTGTTTTTT. Protein: CASSLGDRGEKLFF.